These 30 T cell receptor beta chains were sequenced from one sample in a study of neurological immune-mediated disorders (dated by TCRdb to about 2019). The protocol used for the library was 5' RACE. Instrument on record: Illumina HiSeq 2500. TCRdb reanalyzed the raw reads on its own, using fastp at Q25 for trimming and MiXCR for clone calling, and kept in-frame beta chains. Under each unique CDR3 protein, matching rows form one entry showing the most common genes and DNA. In all, the sample holds tens of thousands of distinct CDR3 sequences, and about 13% of those were seen once. Of the sample, more than 9.5% falls within the top ten clones. The time point label corresponds to: longitudinal time-point 3. The material sequenced was PBMCs. The receptor set was obtained from a man under 40 in good health.

This clonotype was seen many times. J is TRBJ1-2 and V is TRBV16; 10 nucleotides agree with TRBD1. Germline values: CDR1 KGHSY, CDR2 FQNENV. The V gene end was trimmed by 0 bases and the J gene end by 6 bases; junction bases not matched to a gene: 7. The CDR3 spans 16 residues. The CDR3 is CASSQSVTGGRDGYTF. The DNA for the CDR3 is TGTGCCAGCAGCCAATCCGTGACAGGGGGCAGGGATGGCTACACCTTC.

This clonotype was counted many times. The chain links TRBV7-2 to TRBJ1-1; TRBD1 is a possible D gene (6 bases). Germline V gene data show CDR1 as SGHTA and CDR2 as FQGNSA. The CDR3 is 14 residues long. V gave up 5 bases and J gave up 4 bases, with 14 bases separating them. The CDR3 region has the DNA TGTGCCAGCAGCAGAAGGGGGGTCAGCACTGAAGCTTTCTTT. This translates into CASSRRGVSTEAFF.

Ten or more counts support this clonotype. This chain links TRBV10-3 with TRBJ1-3; D not certain. V was cut by 2 bases and J by 0 bases, with 14 bases left in between. The germline CDR1 and CDR2 sequences are ENHRY and SYGVKD. The CDR3 contains 17 residues. CDR3 DNA sequence: TGTGCCATCAGTGAGCCTCTTGACTTGATCTCTGGAAACACCATATATTTT. Its translation is CAISEPLDLISGNTIYF.

In this sample, this clonotype turned up a few times. This chain uses TRBV18 with TRBJ2-1; D unresolved. The CDR3 is 13 amino acids. From germline, CDR1 is KGHSH and CDR2 LQKENI. Deletions cut 8 bases from V and 0 bases from J, with 8 bases between. CDR3 nucleotide sequence: TGTGCCAGCCGGAGTGACTCCTACAATGAGCAGTTCTTC. This translates into CASRSDSYNEQFF.

This sequence joins TRBV5-5 and TRBJ2-7; D ambiguous. The CDR3 consists of 13 residues. Germline lookup yields CDR1 SGHKS and CDR2 YYEKEE (reference sequence). V lost 2 bases to trimming and J lost 4 bases, with 10 bases between them. CDR3 loop: CASSLGSVYEQYF. The CDR3 DNA is TGTGCCAGCAGCTTAGGCTCCGTATACGAGCAGTACTTC.

This clonotype was counted ten times or more. The chain recombines TRBV10-3 with TRBJ2-5; a possible D gene is TRBD1 (6 bases). This CDR3 has 13 residues. The V gene lost 5 bases and the J gene lost 2 bases, with 9 bases spanning the gap. Germline V gene data show CDR1 as ENHRY and CDR2 as SYGVKD. The CDR3 DNA sequence: TGTGCCATCAGTTTGACAGGTCAAGAGACCCAGTACTTC. Its translation: CAISLTGQETQYF.

This clonotype was recorded at least ten times. The V and J genes are TRBV5-1 and TRBJ2-3, with D hard to call. Looked up from germline, CDR1 is SGHRS and CDR2 is YFSETQ. V was cut by 4 bases and J by 6 bases, with 18 bases left in between. The CDR3 sequence is 15 residues long. CDR3 nucleotide sequence: TGCGCCAGCAGCCTGGGTACAGTACTTCAGGATACGCAGTATTTT. Encoded protein: CASSLGTVLQDTQYF. The whole variable domain, remainder taken from reference TRBV5-1 and TRBJ2-3, is KAGVTQTPRYLIKTRGQQVTLSCSPISGHRSVSWYQQTPGQGLQFLFEYFSETQRNKGNFPGRFSGRQFSNSRSEMNVSTLELGDSALYLCASSLGTVLQDTQYFGPGTRLTVL.

This clonotype has a count of ten or more. The V gene is TRBV20-1, the J gene TRBJ2-7; TRBD2 might be the D (6 bases). The CDR3 extends over 14 amino acids. From germline, CDR1 is DFQATT and CDR2 SNEGSKA (reference sequence). The ends were cut back, 3 bases at V and 0 bases at J, with 12 bases in the middle. The CDR3 sequence is CSASSWGLSYEQYF. The CDR3 nucleotides are TGCAGTGCTAGCTCGTGGGGACTCTCCTACGAGCAGTACTTC.

This clonotype was seen at least ten times. This chain links TRBV6-6 with TRBJ1-1, with D tentatively TRBD1 (5 bases). Germline V CDR1 and CDR2: MNHNY, SVGAGI (reference sequence). The V end was cut by 6 bases, the J end by 2 bases, with 10 bases between. There are 13 residues in the CDR3. CDR3 coding DNA: TGTGCCAGCAGCCTCGACAGTAACACTGAAGCTTTCTTT. Its translation is CASSLDSNTEAFF.

This clonotype was seen ten or more times. This chain connects TRBV5-1 to TRBJ2-7; 7 nucleotides match TRBD2. V lost 4 bases, J lost 6 bases, and 16 bases stayed unmatched. The germline gives CDR1 SGHRS, CDR2 YFSETQ. CDR3 length: 16 amino acids. CDR3 loop: CASSQPRGGNTFEQYF. CDR3 bases: TGCGCCAGCAGCCAACCCCGGGGAGGGAATACTTTCGAGCAGTACTTC.

There are many counts of this clonotype. CDR3 in DNA: TGTGCCAGCAGCTTCGGCGGGACTAGCGGTGAGCAGTACTTC. Translated: CASSFGGTSGEQYF. The chain combines TRBV3-1 with TRBJ2-7, with 11 bases that match TRBD2. CDR3 length equals 14 residues. Germline CDR1 is LGHDT and CDR2 is YNNKEL (reference sequence). The trim removed 5 bases at V and 7 bases at J, leaving 7 bases unmatched.

The table lists this clonotype with many counts. This chain connects TRBV7-3 to TRBJ2-1; D may be TRBD2 (5 bases). V was trimmed by 4 bases and J by 8 bases, leaving 21 bases between them. Germline CDR1 SGHTA, CDR2 FQGTGA. The CDR3 contains 16 residues. Here the CDR3 DNA reads TGTGCCAGCAGCTCACGCACTAGAGGGCTTATTGATGAGCAGTTCTTC. Its translation is CASSSRTRGLIDEQFF.

This clonotype was detected ten times or more. The V and J genes are TRBV6-5 and TRBJ2-1; 8 bases are a match to TRBD2. Germline V gene lookup returns CDR1 MNHEY and CDR2 SVGAGI. The junction had 7 bases not matched to a gene; V was cut back by 6 bases and J by 9 bases. This CDR3 has 13 amino acids. The CDR3 here is CASSLSGGGEQFF. The CDR3 region has the DNA TGTGCCAGCAGCCTATCGGGAGGGGGTGAGCAGTTCTTC.

There are many counts of this clonotype. The rearrangement links TRBV3-1 to TRBJ2-7; a weak D match, TRBD1 (5 bases). The V gene lost 2 bases and the J gene lost 3 bases, with 11 bases spanning the gap. Germline V gene sequence: CDR1 LGHDT, CDR2 YNNKEL (reference sequence). There are 14 residues in the CDR3. CDR3 sequence: CASSQSDRNYEQYF. The CDR3 DNA sequence: TGTGCCAGCAGCCAAAGCGACAGAAACTACGAGCAGTACTTC.

This clonotype was recorded at least ten times. This chain uses TRBV5-1 with TRBJ2-3; no definite D call. The CDR3 totals 14 residues. V was shortened by 2 bases and J by 2 bases, with 9 bases between the two germline ends. Germline V gene data show CDR1 as SGHRS and CDR2 as YFSETQ. The CDR3 DNA reads TGCGCCAGCAGCTTACCTAAAATCACAGATACGCAGTATTTT. Translated, it gives CASSLPKITDTQYF.

This clonotype was detected many times. The gene calls are TRBV9 and TRBJ2-1, with 10 bases fitting TRBD2. CDR3 size: 15 residues. V lost 3 bases, J lost 5 bases, and 5 bases stayed unmatched. The V gene's germline CDR1 is SGDLS and CDR2 YYNGEE. In nucleotides, the CDR3 is TGTGCCAGCAGCGGCCTAGCGGGAGTCGACAATGAGCAGTTCTTC. Translating it yields CASSGLAGVDNEQFF.

Worth noting for this clonotype: This may be a read error: a much more frequent sequence differs by one nucleotide. The genes are TRBV6-5 and TRBJ2-3, with 8 bases lining up with TRBD1. The CDR3 sequence is 13 residues long. The junction had 6 bases not matched to a gene; V was cut back by 10 bases and J by 3 bases. The germline V gene encodes CDR1 MNHEY and CDR2 SVGAGI. The CDR3 loop is CATRQGLTDTQYF. The CDR3 DNA reads TGTGCCACCAGACAGGGGTTGACAGATACGCAGTATTTT.

V gene TRBV5-1 combines with J gene TRBJ2-7, with D maybe TRBD2 (6 bases). CDR1 SGHRS and CDR2 YFSETQ come from the germline V gene. The V end was cut by 4 bases, the J end by 1 base, with 12 bases between. The CDR3 covers 14 residues. This CDR3 reads CASSLTRGSYEQYF. In DNA form, the CDR3 reads TGCGCCAGCAGCCTGACTCGGGGGTCCTACGAGCAGTACTTC. Using reference TRBV5-1 and TRBJ2-7 for the parts outside the CDR3, the full variable domain is KAGVTQTPRYLIKTRGQQVTLSCSPISGHRSVSWYQQTPGQGLQFLFEYFSETQRNKGNFPGRFSGRQFSNSRSEMNVSTLELGDSALYLCASSLTRGSYEQYFGPGTRLTVT.

Many counts were recorded for this clonotype. This chain joins TRBV6-5 and TRBJ1-1, with D perhaps matching TRBD1 (5 bases). The CDR3 sequence is 10 residues long. Germline assignment: CDR1 MNHEY and CDR2 SVGAGI. V was trimmed by 4 bases and J by 8 bases, leaving 5 bases between them. DNA of the CDR3: TGTGCCAGCAGTTGGACAGAAGCTTTCTTT. Its protein product is CASSWTEAFF.

This clonotype was observed a single time. The CDR3 sequence: CSVEGTGQANIQYF. The CDR3, as DNA: TGCAGCGTTGAAGGGACAGGGCAGGCGAACATTCAGTACTTC. The gene calls are TRBV29-1 and TRBJ2-4; TRBD1 aligns across 8 bases. V lost 1 base and J lost 7; bases outside the gene matches: 6. The CDR3 loop spans 14 amino acids. Germline CDR1 reads SQVTM; CDR2 reads ANQGSEA.

This clonotype was counted ten times or more. For the CDR3, the DNA is TGCAGCGTGCGACAGGGGGGCAGACAAGAGACCCAGTACTTC. Translated, it gives CSVRQGGRQETQYF. This sequence joins TRBV29-1 and TRBJ2-5; 9 bases match TRBD1. There are 14 residues in the CDR3. Germline lookup yields CDR1 SQVTM and CDR2 ANQGSEA. The J segment lost 2 bases and the V segment lost 6 bases, leaving 7 bases of the junction unmatched.

CDR3 sequence (DNA): TGCAGTGTCCTCGTGGGTTGGATCACCGGGGAGCTGTTTTTT. This codes for CSVLVGWITGELFF. The chain is built from TRBV20-1 and TRBJ2-2; D gene unclear. The CDR3 sequence is 14 residues long. The germline V gene has CDR1 DFQATT and CDR2 SNEGSKA (reference sequence). Trimming pared 7 bases from V and 4 bases from J, leaving 16 bases between.

This clonotype was observed at least ten times. The J gene is TRBJ2-3, the V gene TRBV9; 7 bases are shared with TRBD1. The V gene's germline CDR1 is SGDLS and CDR2 YYNGEE. After removal of 7 bases from V and 1 base from J, the junction contained 12 bases not matched to a gene. The CDR3 is 16 amino acids. CDR3 sequence reads: CASGPYQGTGTDTQYF. The CDR3, as DNA: TGTGCCAGCGGCCCATATCAAGGGACAGGCACAGATACGCAGTATTTT.

This clonotype was counted many times. This chain links TRBV28 with TRBJ2-7; D tentatively fits TRBD1 or TRBD2 (7 bases each). The germline CDR1 and CDR2 sequences are MDHEN and SYDVKM. The CDR3 runs to 16 residues. Trimming stripped 2 bases from V and 2 bases from J, with 16 bases between. DNA for the CDR3: TGTGCCAGCAGTTTAACCGGGACAGCGGGAACCTACGAGCAGTACTTC. Translated: CASSLTGTAGTYEQYF.

This clonotype has a count of ten or more. The chain has TRBV28 and TRBJ2-3; 8 bases agree with TRBD1. The CDR3 covers 18 residues. Per the germline V gene, CDR1 is MDHEN and CDR2 is SYDVKM. J gave up 3 bases and V 2 bases, and 13 bases lay outside the gene matches. DNA for the CDR3: TGTGCCAGCAGTTTAGATAGGTGGGGGACAGGACTGACAGATACGCAGTATTTT. This sequence encodes CASSLDRWGTGLTDTQYF.

This clonotype was recorded at least ten times. The CDR3 is CASSLGDHPYEQYF. As DNA, the CDR3 is TGTGCCAGCAGCCTTGGGGACCATCCCTACGAGCAGTACTTC. The rearrangement uses TRBV3-1 and TRBJ2-7; TRBD1 or TRBD2 may be the D gene (5 bases each). Germline assignment: CDR1 LGHDT and CDR2 YNNKEL (reference sequence). V was pared by 4 bases and J by 2 bases, with 12 bases between. The CDR3 has 14 residues.

This clonotype came up many times. J is TRBJ2-3 and V is TRBV5-1; possible D gene TRBD2, 6 bases. Trimming left V 7 bases short and J 2 bases short, with 11 bases between. This CDR3 is 13 amino acids long. Germline values: CDR1 SGHRS, CDR2 YFSETQ. The CDR3 DNA reads as TGCGCCAGCGGACGGGAGAACACAGATACGCAGTATTTT. Residues: CASGRENTDTQYF.

This clonotype has ten or more counts. The chain links TRBV6-6 to TRBJ1-6; D not certain. V was cut by 6 bases and J by 4 bases, with 10 bases left in between. The germline V gene has CDR1 MNHNY and CDR2 SVGAGI (reference sequence). This CDR3 comprises 14 residues. For the CDR3, the DNA is TGTGCCAGCAGGGCGGGCACGTATAATTCACCCCTCCACTTT. Translation: CASRAGTYNSPLHF.

This clonotype was observed a few times. The chain employs TRBV5-6 and TRBJ2-5; 8 bases map to TRBD1. V lost 4 bases to trimming and J lost 4 bases; unmatched junction nucleotides: 9. The CDR3 runs to 15 residues. Germline values: CDR1 SGHDT, CDR2 YYEEEE. Here the CDR3 DNA reads TGTGCCAGCAGCGCCACAGGGGGTATGAGAGAGACCCAGTACTTC. Translated, it gives CASSATGGMRETQYF.

This clonotype came up many times. The V call is TRBV29-1, the J call TRBJ2-1; 12 bases agree with TRBD2. The CDR3 covers 14 residues. V dropped 4 bases and J dropped 8; count of bases not matched to a gene: 6. Germline values: CDR1 SQVTM, CDR2 ANQGSEA. This CDR3 is CSVVRTSGNDEQFF. CDR3 nucleotides: TGCAGCGTTGTAAGGACTAGCGGGAACGATGAGCAGTTCTTC.